This T cell receptor beta chain was found in a study of CD8 T cells in Susac syndrome. Each Susac syndrome patient had definite or probable disease by recently defined criteria. Negative isolation yielded the CD8+ and CD4+ T cells, while FACS enriched the TEMRA cells. Study-level points and caveats: TCR sequencing and HLA analysis covered a relatively small number of individuals.

Concerning this clonotype itself: Its antigen remains unidentified.

An input of about 0.5 to 1 ug of RNA was subjected to reverse transcription using random hexamers. Amplification of TCR beta CDR3 used immunoSEQ multiplex PCR across 54 Vbeta and 13 Jbeta. TCRdb reanalysed the immunoSEQ multiplex PCR reads using MiXCR and keeps one entry per CDR3 protein. Among 150,000 to 200,000 distinct CDR3 sequences listed, around nine tenths were seen once. Sequenced sample: CD4+ T cells from PBMCs. The receptor's source is a human donor with Susac syndrome.

The CDR3 loop is CASSRTRRSYEQYF. The CDR3 DNA reads as TGTGCCAGCAGTCGGACAAGAAGATCCTACGAGCAGTACTTC. The chain couples TRBV6-5 to TRBJ2-7, with D possibly matching TRBD1 (5 bases). This CDR3 contains 14 residues. Trimming shortened V by 5 bases and J by 1 base, and 12 bases separated the two germline ends. The germline V gene has CDR1 MNHEY and CDR2 SVGAGI.